The clone carrying this T cell receptor (beta chain) has only a few counts. Its specificity is not known. The sample originates from a study of vaccination and CD4 T cells after COVID-19. Study details: Sampling after COVID took place at a median of around 91 days (range 35 to 161) following diagnosis. Overlapping spike peptides of SARS-CoV-2, HCoV-NL63, HCoV-OC43 and HCoV-229E stimulated the cells. Researchers treated control cultures with a CEFX pool, an HIV-1 Nef pool, or no peptide.

This sample's treatment: 10-day PBMC culture with coronavirus spike peptide pools or control peptides (ViraFEST assay). The unexposed donor provided CD4+ T cells, which were taken before the COVID-19 pandemic (2011-2018). The ViraFEST method relied on peptide pools to expand antigen-specific T cells, followed by TCR sequencing. CD4+ T cells that had been cultured provided DNA sequenced with the Oncomine TCR Beta short-read assay. TCRdb re-called the PCR reads with MiXCR, one entry per CDR3 protein. This table has about 9,200 distinct CDR3 sequences, approximately 34% appearing once. This receptor was obtained from a human donor in good health. The sample taken for sequencing was CD4+ T cells from blood, cultured in vitro.

The CDR3 DNA reads TGTGCCAGTTCACGGGAGAACACTGAAGCTTTCTTT. Translated: CASSRENTEAFF. The genes are TRBV19 and TRBJ1-1; D gene uncertain. The ends were cut back, 8 bases at V and 1 base at J, with 8 bases in the middle. The CDR3 length is 12 residues. Germline V gene data show CDR1 as LNHDA and CDR2 as SQIVND (reference sequence). Looking up the rest from reference TRBV19 and TRBJ1-1 gives the full variable domain: DGGITQSPKYLFRKEGQNVTLSCEQNLNHDAMYWYRQDPGQGLRLIYYSQIVNDFQKGDIAEGYSVSREKKESFPLTVTSAQKNPTAFYLCASSRENTEAFFGQGTRLTVV.